These T cell receptor beta chains were read from a single sample in a study of spatial heterogeneity in lung cancer. Via MiXCR, TCRdb re-called the 5' RACE reads, giving one row per CDR3 protein. Of about 95,000 distinct CDR3 sequences in the sample, roughly 10% are singletons; the top ten hold 6.9%. This specimen was PBMCs, taken at surgery. All receptors come from a male donor with early-stage non-small cell lung cancer. The CDR3 runs from the conserved cysteine through the conserved F or W. The D gene is left open where the match is weak. Size values are once, few and many counts, or a class for expanded clones, and some rows have none.

j_gene | abundance | v_gene | d_gene | CDR3aa | CDR3nt
TRBJ2-7 | - | TRBV10-3 | - | CAISARDANYEQYF | TGTGCCATCAGTGCCCGGGACGCCAACTACGAGCAGTACTTC
TRBJ2-1 | few | TRBV18 | TRBD2 | CASTPLAGANEQFF | TGTGCCAGCACCCCACTAGCGGGAGCCAATGAGCAGTTCTTC
TRBJ2-5 | - | TRBV4-3 | TRBD1 | CASSQAQGASETQYF | TGCGCCAGCAGCCAAGCACAGGGGGCTTCAGAGACCCAGTACTTC
TRBJ1-1 | many | TRBV28 | TRBD1 | CASSSGTEAEAFF | TGTGCCAGCAGTTCAGGGACAGAAGCTGAAGCTTTCTTT
TRBJ1-1 | few | TRBV6-2/TRBV6-3 | - | CASRTARPEAFF | TGTGCCAGCAGAACCGCGCGGCCTGAAGCTTTCTTT
TRBJ1-6 | many | TRBV11-2 | - | CASSLVGYNSPLHF | TGTGCCAGCAGCTTAGTAGGATATAATTCACCCCTCCACTTT
TRBJ2-3 | - | TRBV5-1 | TRBD2 | CASSWGGSTDTQYF | TGCGCCAGCAGCTGGGGGGGAAGCACAGATACGCAGTATTTT
TRBJ2-1 | many | TRBV9 | - | CASSELALSEQFF | TGTGCCAGCAGCGAGCTAGCGTTGAGTGAGCAGTTCTTC
TRBJ2-1 | many | TRBV29-1 | TRBD2 | CSVEGGSSYNEQFF | TGCAGCGTTGAAGGCGGGAGCTCCTACAATGAGCAGTTCTTC
TRBJ2-5 | few | TRBV5-1 | - | CASSLDQKETQYF | TGCGCCAGCAGCTTGGATCAAAAGGAGACCCAGTACTTC
TRBJ2-1 | few | TRBV7-8 | - | CASSRGGASSYNEQFF | TGTGCCAGCAGCCGAGGGGGAGCGAGCTCCTACAATGAGCAGTTCTTC